The 6 T cell receptor beta chains presented below share a single source sample, sequenced in a study of T cell responses to AZD1222 COVID-19 vaccine. Data came from immunoSEQ multiplex PCR; TCRdb stores just in-frame clones and leaves some out. Of around 26,000 clones in the sample, 88% were seen once. Sample: peripheral blood, taken 28 days after the second AZD1222 dose. The receptors here all came from an adult who received the AZD1222 COVID-19 vaccine.

This chain connects TRBV4-1 to TRBJ2-5, with 7 bases identical to TRBD1. Looked up from germline, CDR1 is MGHRA and CDR2 is YSYEKL. The V segment lost 3 bases and the J segment 2 bases; nucleotides outside the gene matches: 0. The CDR3 length is 13 residues. CDR3 protein: CASSQGQQETQYF. The CDR3 coding sequence is TGCGCCAGCAGCCAGGGACAGCAAGAGACCCAGTACTTC.

This chain links TRBV5-1 with TRBJ1-2; 9 positions match TRBD1. J gave up 4 bases and V 4 bases, and 5 bases lay outside the gene matches. The CDR3 totals 14 residues. The germline V gene encodes CDR1 SGHRS and CDR2 YFSETQ. The CDR3 loop reads CASSGTGFSYGYTF. CDR3 DNA: TGCGCCAGCAGCGGGACAGGGTTTTCCTATGGCTACACCTTC.

This clone has a single count. The V call is TRBV3-1 (or the pseudogene TRBV3-2), the J call TRBJ1-4; D is undetermined. V lost 1 base and J 8 bases, leaving 14 bases between the germline ends. The CDR3 loop spans 15 amino acids. Germline CDR1 LGHDT, CDR2 YNNKEL (reference sequence). CDR3 amino acids: CASSQATGVREKLFF. CDR3 nucleotides: TGTGCCAGCAGCCAAGCTACCGGGGTTAGGGAAAAACTGTTTTTT.

The rearrangement joins TRBV2 to TRBJ1-5, with a weak D call TRBD1 (6 bases). The CDR3 loop spans 15 amino acids. From germline, CDR1 is SNHLY and CDR2 FYNNEI. V lost 6 bases, J lost 4 bases, and 16 bases lay in between. The CDR3 DNA reads TGTGCCAGCAGGGGGGGGCAGGATTTTAATCAGCCCCAGCATTTT. Amino acid sequence: CASRGGQDFNQPQHF.

This clone appeared a single time. The V and J genes are TRBV7-9 and TRBJ2-2; D is perhaps TRBD2 (6 bases). The CDR3 runs 16 residues. With 4 bases removed from V and 8 bases from J, the gap between germline ends came to 20 bases. CDR1 is SEHNR and CDR2 is FQNEAQ in the germline V gene (reference sequence). The CDR3 loop is CASSSTRDWNGGELFF. CDR3 sequence (DNA): TGTGCCAGCAGCTCGACCAGGGACTGGAATGGGGGGGAGCTGTTTTTT.

This chain uses TRBV7-2 with TRBJ2-5; tentatively, D is TRBD1 or TRBD2 (6 bases each). There are 16 residues in the CDR3. CDR1 and CDR2 from the germline V gene are SGHTA and FQGNSA. Trimming removed 7 bases from V and 1 base from J, with 19 bases in between. CDR3 region: CASTILGSGAQETQYF. The CDR3 coding sequence is TGTGCCAGCACGATCCTCGGATCGGGGGCCCAAGAGACCCAGTACTTC.